The clone carrying this T cell receptor (beta chain) occurred many times. The entry originates in a study of spatial heterogeneity in lung cancer. MiXCR was run by TCRdb on the 5' RACE reads, yielding one entry per CDR3 protein. The repertoire holds approximately 11,000 distinct CDR3 sequences, around 5.6% seen once, with roughly 30% in the top ten. Stated time point: sample taken at primary tumor resection. CDR1 and CDR2 from the germline V gene are SGHKS and YYEKEE (reference sequence). The V and J ends lost 5 bases and 0 bases respectively, with 15 bases between them. CDR3 length equals 16 residues.

This receptor was obtained from a male donor with early-stage non-small cell lung cancer. The sample in question was normal lung tissue next to the tumor, obtained at surgery. This sequence joins TRBV5-5 and TRBJ2-1, with D perhaps matching TRBD2 (6 bases). CDR3 protein: CASSKRTGDSYNEQFF. For the CDR3, the DNA is TGTGCCAGCAGTAAAAGGACGGGGGACTCCTACAATGAGCAGTTCTTC.